This TCR beta chain was captured in a study of T cells in Graves' hyperthyroidism and ophthalmopathy. For the study at large: Peripheral blood was collected at initial diagnosis, before any treatment. Study-level findings and limits: Most clonotypes expanded in thyroid above 0.001 were likewise present in blood.

V lost 8 bases and J lost 0, with 11 bases in between. The CDR3 contains 13 residues. CDR1 and CDR2 from the germline V gene are MDHEN and SYDVKM. RNA transcripts provided the source from which TCR beta CDR3 regions were amplified. The primer set for the first-round RT-PCR of the TCR CDR3 was HTBI. TCRdb ran MiXCR on the multiplex PCR reads and lists one entry per CDR3 protein. The data hold around 350,000 distinct CDR3 sequences, with about 18% observed a single time. Across 18 months, stable Graves' hyperthyroidism was marked by no progression to ophthalmopathy. In patients aged 18 to 65, hyperthyroidism was newly diagnosed, with duration under 2 months. This clonotype occurred many times. The target antigen is unknown.

The chain recombines TRBV28 with TRBJ2-7; no definite D call. The sample taken for sequencing was blood. This clonotype was sampled from a woman aged 18 to 35 with Graves' hyperthyroidism. The CDR3 here is CASRRTSSYEQYF. CDR3 sequence (DNA): TGTGCCAGCCGCAGAACAAGCTCCTACGAGCAGTACTTC.